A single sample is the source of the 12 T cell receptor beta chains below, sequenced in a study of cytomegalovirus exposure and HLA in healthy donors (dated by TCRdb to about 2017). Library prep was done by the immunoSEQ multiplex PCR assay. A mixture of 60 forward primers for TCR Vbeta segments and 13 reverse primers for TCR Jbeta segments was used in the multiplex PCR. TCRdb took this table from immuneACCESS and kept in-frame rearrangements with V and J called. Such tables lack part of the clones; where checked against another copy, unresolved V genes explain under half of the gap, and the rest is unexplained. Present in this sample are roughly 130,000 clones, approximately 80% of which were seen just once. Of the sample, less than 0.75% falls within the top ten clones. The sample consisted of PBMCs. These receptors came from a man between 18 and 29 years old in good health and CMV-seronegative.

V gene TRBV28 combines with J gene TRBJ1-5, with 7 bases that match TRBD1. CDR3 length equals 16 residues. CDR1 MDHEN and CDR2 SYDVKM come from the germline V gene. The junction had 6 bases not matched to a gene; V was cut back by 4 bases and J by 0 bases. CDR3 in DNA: TGTGCCAGCAGTTCCGGGACAGCGAATAGCAATCAGCCCCAGCATTTT. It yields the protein CASSSGTANSNQPQHF.

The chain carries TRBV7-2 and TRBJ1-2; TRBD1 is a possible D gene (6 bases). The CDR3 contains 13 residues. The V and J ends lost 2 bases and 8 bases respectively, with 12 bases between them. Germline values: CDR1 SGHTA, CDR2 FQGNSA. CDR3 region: CASSLSGARGYTF. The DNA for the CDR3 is TGTGCCAGCAGCTTATCAGGGGCGCGGGGCTACACCTTC.

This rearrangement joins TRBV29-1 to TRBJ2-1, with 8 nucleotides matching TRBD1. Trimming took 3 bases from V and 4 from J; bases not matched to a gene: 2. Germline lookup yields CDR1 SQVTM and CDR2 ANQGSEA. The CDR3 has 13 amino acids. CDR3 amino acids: CSVDRGLYNEQFF. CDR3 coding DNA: TGCAGCGTTGACAGGGGGCTATACAATGAGCAGTTCTTC.

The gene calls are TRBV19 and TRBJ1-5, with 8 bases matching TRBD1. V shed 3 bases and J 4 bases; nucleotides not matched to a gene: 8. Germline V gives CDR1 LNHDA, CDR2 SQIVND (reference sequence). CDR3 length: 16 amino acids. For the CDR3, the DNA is TGTGCCAGTAGTATGGCCGACAGGGGAATGAATCAGCCCCAGCATTTT. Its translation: CASSMADRGMNQPQHF.

The CDR3 region is CSVARSSYNEQFF. The CDR3 coding sequence is TGCAGCGTTGCCCGGAGCTCCTACAATGAGCAGTTCTTC. V and J are TRBV29-1 and TRBJ2-1; D gene unclear. V lost 4 bases and J lost 0, with 7 bases in between. This CDR3 comprises 13 residues. Germline V gives CDR1 SQVTM, CDR2 ANQGSEA.

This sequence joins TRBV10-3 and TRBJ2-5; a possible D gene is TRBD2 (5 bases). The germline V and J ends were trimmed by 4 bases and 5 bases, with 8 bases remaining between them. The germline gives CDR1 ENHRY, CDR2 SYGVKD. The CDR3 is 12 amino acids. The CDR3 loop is CAISVSGETQYF. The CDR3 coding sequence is TGTGCCATCAGTGTTTCGGGGGAGACCCAGTACTTC.

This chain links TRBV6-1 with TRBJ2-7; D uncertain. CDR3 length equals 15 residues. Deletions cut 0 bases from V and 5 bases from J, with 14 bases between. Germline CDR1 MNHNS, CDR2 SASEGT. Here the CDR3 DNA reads TGTGCCAGCAGTGAAGCGCCTCTCCCCTGGCACGAGCAGTACTTC. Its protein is CASSEAPLPWHEQYF.

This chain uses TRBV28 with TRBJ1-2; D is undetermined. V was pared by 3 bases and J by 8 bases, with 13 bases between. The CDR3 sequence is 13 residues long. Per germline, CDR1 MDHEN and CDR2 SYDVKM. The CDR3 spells CASSFRAGAGYTF. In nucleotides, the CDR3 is TGTGCCAGCAGTTTTAGGGCGGGTGCCGGCTACACCTTC.

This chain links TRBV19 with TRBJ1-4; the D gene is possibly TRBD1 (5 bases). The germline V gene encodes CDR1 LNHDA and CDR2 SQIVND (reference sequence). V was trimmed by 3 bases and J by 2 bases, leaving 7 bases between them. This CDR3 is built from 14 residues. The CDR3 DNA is TGTGCCAGTAGTATCAGGGCTACTAATGAAAAACTGTTTTTT. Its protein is CASSIRATNEKLFF.

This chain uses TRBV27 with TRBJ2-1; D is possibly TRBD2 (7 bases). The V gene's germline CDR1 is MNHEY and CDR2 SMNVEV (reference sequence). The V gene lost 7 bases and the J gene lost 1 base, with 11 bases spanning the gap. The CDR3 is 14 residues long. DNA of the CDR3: TGTGCCAGCACGAGGGGGGGATCCTACAATGAGCAGTTCTTC. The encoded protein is CASTRGGSYNEQFF.

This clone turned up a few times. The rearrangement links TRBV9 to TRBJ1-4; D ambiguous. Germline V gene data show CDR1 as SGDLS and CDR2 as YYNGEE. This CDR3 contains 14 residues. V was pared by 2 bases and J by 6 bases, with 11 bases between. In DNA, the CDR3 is TGTGCCAGCAGCGTCGGCAGGATTGATGAAAAACTGTTTTTT. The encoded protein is CASSVGRIDEKLFF.

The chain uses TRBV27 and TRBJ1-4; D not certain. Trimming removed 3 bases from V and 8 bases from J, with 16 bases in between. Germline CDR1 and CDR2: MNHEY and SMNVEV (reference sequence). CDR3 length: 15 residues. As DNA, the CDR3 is TGTGCCAGCAGTTTTTCGGGGAAAGGATTGGAAAAACTGTTTTTT. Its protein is CASSFSGKGLEKLFF.